The 32 T cell receptor beta chains in this list originate from one sample, sequenced in a study of PD-L1 blockade in urothelial cancer. The protocol was immunoSEQ multiplex PCR, while the TCRdb copy is restricted to in-frame clones and leaves out a portion. This table holds about 38,000 clones, 80% to 95% found once. This specimen consisted of PBMCs, obtained around atezolizumab (anti-PD-L1) treatment. The receptors come from a man aged 70-80 years with urothelial cancer.

V is TRBV6-1 and J is TRBJ2-2; D may be TRBD2 (5 bases). This CDR3 has 14 amino acids. Germline V lookup: CDR1 MNHNS, CDR2 SASEGT. V lost 7 bases and J lost 5, with 14 bases in between. The CDR3 protein is CASILSGTTGELFF. CDR3 DNA: TGTGCCAGCATCCTGAGCGGAACGACCGGGGAGCTGTTTTTT.

The chain is built from TRBV11-2 and TRBJ2-1; 7 nucleotides align to TRBD2. This CDR3 region has 16 residues. V was pared by 5 bases and J by 3 bases, with 10 bases of the junction left unmatched. CDR1 SGHAT and CDR2 FQNNGV come from the germline V gene. As DNA, the CDR3 is TGTGCCAGCAGCCAAGCGGGACCCGCCGTCTACAATGAGCAGTTCTTC. It encodes CASSQAGPAVYNEQFF.

This rearrangement joins TRBV7-6 to TRBJ2-1, with 14 bases matching TRBD2. The CDR3 consists of 18 residues. V lost 4 bases and J lost 4; bases outside the gene matches: 9. Germline loops: CDR1 SGHVS, CDR2 FNYEAQ. The CDR3 coding sequence is TGTGCCAGCAGCTCCACCCCCGGACTAGCGGGAGGTTACAATGAGCAGTTCTTC. Its protein is CASSSTPGLAGGYNEQFF.

This clone came up a few times. The rearrangement links TRBV5-1 to TRBJ1-1; 7 nucleotides agree with TRBD1. The CDR3 is 14 residues long. The V segment lost 0 bases and the J segment 8 bases; nucleotides outside the gene matches: 7. Germline assignment: CDR1 SGHRS and CDR2 YFSETQ. CDR3 residues: CASSLEAGGGEAFF. The CDR3 coding sequence is TGCGCCAGCAGCTTGGAGGCAGGGGGTGGGGAAGCTTTCTTT.

The rearrangement joins TRBV7-9 to TRBJ2-3, with a tentative D call TRBD1 (5 bases). There are 15 residues in the CDR3. V was pared by 1 base and J by 0 bases, with 8 bases between. CDR1 SEHNR and CDR2 FQNEAQ come from the germline V gene (reference sequence). DNA of the CDR3: TGTGCCAGCAGCTTAGGACAGATTAGCACAGATACGCAGTATTTT. It encodes CASSLGQISTDTQYF.

The gene calls are TRBV6-1 and TRBJ2-5, with TRBD2 matching over 7 bases. The CDR3 has 17 residues. V trimming: 2 bases; J trimming: 2 bases; junction bases outside the gene matches: 11. CDR1 is MNHNS and CDR2 is SASEGT in the germline V gene. DNA of the CDR3: TGTGCCAGCAGTGAACATGGGGGTAGCGGGCGTCAAGAGACCCAGTACTTC. Amino acid sequence: CASSEHGGSGRQETQYF.

The CDR3 region is CASSQGSSSHSYGYTF. DNA of the CDR3: TGCGCCAGCAGCCAAGGGTCAAGTTCTCACTCCTATGGCTACACCTTC. This chain connects TRBV4-1 to TRBJ1-2; the D is unclear. Germline V gene lookup returns CDR1 MGHRA and CDR2 YSYEKL. The CDR3 is made up of 16 amino acids. Trimming took 1 base from V and 4 from J, leaving 16 bases between them.

The rearrangement joins TRBV27 to TRBJ1-2, with 8 bases fitting TRBD1. Unmatched junction bases numbered 3, after V lost 5 bases and J lost 4 bases. Germline loops: CDR1 MNHEY, CDR2 SMNVEV (reference sequence). This CDR3 is 13 amino acids long. The CDR3 DNA sequence: TGTGCCAGCAGTCCGGGGACAGGCTATGGCTACACCTTC. Protein: CASSPGTGYGYTF.

The chain employs TRBV6-5 and TRBJ2-1; TRBD2 agrees at 9 bases. This CDR3 comprises 15 residues. The V segment lost 0 bases and the J segment 6 bases; nucleotides outside the gene matches: 3. Germline V gene sequence: CDR1 MNHEY, CDR2 SVGAGI. The CDR3 region has the DNA TGTGCCAGCAGTTACTCTAGCGGGAGACCCAATGAGCAGTTCTTC. Translated: CASSYSSGRPNEQFF.

The chain joins TRBV28 to TRBJ1-4; D may be TRBD1 (5 bases). The CDR3 is made up of 15 amino acids. The V and J ends lost 6 bases and 3 bases respectively, with 14 bases between them. The germline CDR1 and CDR2 sequences are MDHEN and SYDVKM. The CDR3 DNA follows: TGTGCCAGCAGGGGGGGAGGGGCCGCTAATGAAAAACTGTTTTTT. This encodes CASRGGGAANEKLFF.

The chain couples TRBV6-1 to TRBJ1-5, with unresolved D. The CDR3 runs 17 residues. V was trimmed by 0 bases and J by 0 bases, leaving 12 bases between them. Germline values: CDR1 MNHNS, CDR2 SASEGT. The CDR3 sequence is CASSEAWAVNSNQPQHF. In DNA form, the CDR3 reads TGTGCCAGCAGTGAAGCGTGGGCAGTTAATAGCAATCAGCCCCAGCATTTT.

The V call is TRBV27, the J call TRBJ2-2, with 9 bases aligning to TRBD2. This CDR3 comprises 14 residues. The ends lost 7 bases at V and 1 base at J; junction bases unmatched: 1. CDR1 and CDR2 (germline): MNHEY, SMNVEV (reference sequence). CDR3 DNA sequence: TGTGCCAGCAAAGCGGGAGGGAACACCGGGGAGCTGTTTTTT. Amino acids: CASKAGGNTGELFF.

This clone was seen a few times. The rearrangement joins TRBV10-2 to TRBJ2-5, with 7 bases matching TRBD2. Germline lookup yields CDR1 WSHSY and CDR2 SAAADI. This CDR3 has 15 residues. With 10 bases clipped from V and 2 bases from J, the junction kept 13 bases outside the gene matches. The CDR3 DNA is TGCGCCACCTTGCGGGCGGCGGGAGTACAAGAGACCCAGTACTTC. Protein sequence: CATLRAAGVQETQYF.

V usage is TRBV6-4 and J usage is TRBJ2-1, with D unclear. Trimming left V 8 bases short and J 2 bases short, with 10 bases between. The CDR3 covers 13 residues. Germline CDR1 MRHNA, CDR2 SNTAGT. The CDR3, as DNA: TGTGCCAGCGCCAAGACTCCCTACAATGAGCAGTTCTTC. It yields the protein CASAKTPYNEQFF.

Written as DNA, the CDR3 is TGTGCCAGCAGCCAAGATCGGCGGGAAAACATTCAGTACTTC. This codes for CASSQDRRENIQYF. The rearrangement joins TRBV4-2 to TRBJ2-4; tentatively, D is TRBD2 (5 bases). The CDR3 extends over 14 amino acids. Germline CDR1 is LGHNA and CDR2 is YNFKEQ. V was shortened by 0 bases and J by 5 bases, with 8 bases between the two germline ends.

The chain is built from TRBV5-1 and TRBJ2-2; 7 bases match TRBD2. J was trimmed by 3 bases and V by 3 bases; bases with no gene match: 5. Germline V lookup: CDR1 SGHRS, CDR2 YFSETQ. The CDR3 totals 15 residues. CDR3 sequence (DNA): TGCGCCAGCAGCTCCGCTAGCGGATACACCGGGGAGCTGTTTTTT. This encodes CASSSASGYTGELFF.

J is TRBJ2-3 and V is TRBV29-1, with TRBD2 matching over 7 bases. With V trimmed by 7 bases and J by 1 base, 11 bases remained unmatched. CDR1 is SQVTM and CDR2 is ANQGSEA in the germline V gene. This CDR3 is built from 15 residues. Here the CDR3 DNA reads TGCAGCGGGAGGGAGGGGCGAGAGCGCACAGATACGCAGTATTTT. Its translation is CSGREGRERTDTQYF.

This chain connects TRBV2 to TRBJ2-7; TRBD2 is a possible D gene (5 bases). The V gene's germline CDR1 is SNHLY and CDR2 FYNNEI. Trimming left V 8 bases short and J 2 bases short, with 13 bases between. CDR3 size: 13 residues. This chain's CDR3 is CASEGVGAYEQYF. CDR3 DNA: TGTGCCAGCGAGGGCGTGGGTGCCTACGAGCAGTACTTC. The full variable domain, rest sourced from reference TRBV2 and TRBJ2-7, is EPEVTQTPSHQVTQMGQEVILRCVPISNHLYFYWYRQILGQKVEFLVSFYNNEISEKSEIFDDQFSVERPDGSNFTLKIRSTKLEDSAMYFCASEGVGAYEQYFGPGTRLTVT.

V gene TRBV7-8 combines with J gene TRBJ2-7, with 13 bases identical to TRBD2. Germline CDR1 is SGHVS and CDR2 is FQNEAQ. The CDR3 has 15 amino acids. The junction had 4 bases not matched to a gene; V was cut back by 5 bases and J by 3 bases. Written as DNA, the CDR3 is TGTGCCAGCAGCCCCTGGACTAGCGGGAGCTACGAGCAGTACTTC. This codes for CASSPWTSGSYEQYF.

The V call is TRBV19, the J call TRBJ2-6; 8 positions match TRBD2. Germline V gene sequence: CDR1 LNHDA, CDR2 SQIVND (reference sequence). V shed 5 bases, J shed 0 bases, and the junction held 3 bases outside the gene matches. This CDR3 has 16 amino acids. The CDR3 nucleotides read TGTGCCAGTAGTGAGGCGGGAGGCTCTGGGGCCAACGTCCTGACTTTC. Residues: CASSEAGGSGANVLTF.

The rearrangement joins TRBV9 to TRBJ2-3, with 9 bases lining up with TRBD1. The CDR3 spans 16 residues. Germline V gene lookup returns CDR1 SGDLS and CDR2 YYNGEE. The junction had 7 bases not matched to a gene; V was cut back by 4 bases and J by 1 base. CDR3 amino acids: CASSWDRERGTDTQYF. DNA for the CDR3: TGTGCCAGCAGCTGGGACAGGGAAAGAGGCACAGATACGCAGTATTTT.

The chain combines TRBV4-1 with TRBJ2-6; weak D call: TRBD1 (5 bases). From germline, CDR1 is MGHRA and CDR2 YSYEKL. CDR3 size: 15 residues. The V and J ends lost 0 bases and 6 bases respectively, with 9 bases between them. The CDR3 DNA is TGCGCCAGCAGCCAAGAAGGCAGGGTGGCCAACGTCCTGACTTTC. Its protein product is CASSQEGRVANVLTF.

V gene TRBV15 combines with J gene TRBJ2-7, with D maybe TRBD1 (5 bases). V was pared by 4 bases and J by 4 bases, with 14 bases between. There are 14 residues in the CDR3. CDR1 and CDR2 from the germline V gene are LNHNV and YYDKDF (reference sequence). The CDR3 DNA is TGTGCCACCAGCACGGGCGACAGTACGTACGAGCAGTACTTC. It specifies CATSTGDSTYEQYF.

This chain links TRBV28 with TRBJ2-7; TRBD2 aligns across 10 bases. The CDR3 runs 15 residues. V gave up 3 bases and J gave up 4 bases; unmatched junction bases: 6. The germline V gene encodes CDR1 MDHEN and CDR2 SYDVKM. The DNA of the CDR3 is TGTGCCAGCAGTTTCTCGAGCGGGAGGGCTTACGAGCAGTACTTC. Translating gives CASSFSSGRAYEQYF. Based on the CDR3 plus reference TRBV28 and TRBJ2-7, the full variable domain is DVKVTQSSRYLVKRTGEKVFLECVQDMDHENMFWYRQDPGLGLRLIYFSYDVKMKEKGDIPEGYSVSREKKERFSLILESASTNQTSMYLCASSFSSGRAYEQYFGPGTRLTVT.

This clone was detected once. The chain recombines TRBV5-1 with TRBJ2-5; D possibly corresponds to TRBD2 (5 bases). In germline, CDR1 is SGHRS, CDR2 YFSETQ. The CDR3 extends over 13 amino acids. The V and J ends lost 5 bases and 5 bases respectively, with 13 bases between them. The CDR3 nucleotides are TGCGCCAGCAGAAGGGAGCCAGCGGAGACCCAGTACTTC. Translation gives CASRREPAETQYF.

V usage is TRBV19 and J usage is TRBJ1-1, with TRBD1 as a possible D gene (5 bases). CDR3 length: 11 residues. Germline V gene data show CDR1 as LNHDA and CDR2 as SQIVND (reference sequence). V dropped 7 bases and J dropped 5 bases, with 8 bases sitting between them. This CDR3 is CASTAGTEAFF. The CDR3 DNA sequence: TGTGCCAGTACGGCAGGGACTGAAGCTTTCTTT.

The V gene is TRBV6-6, the J gene TRBJ2-6, with D perhaps matching TRBD2 (7 bases). The CDR3 covers 13 residues. Germline assignment: CDR1 MNHNY and CDR2 SVGAGI (reference sequence). The V gene lost 6 bases and the J gene lost 12 bases, with 15 bases spanning the gap. The CDR3 sequence: CASRIEGGVVLTF. The CDR3 DNA reads TGTGCCAGCAGAATAGAGGGGGGGGTCGTCCTGACTTTC.

The CDR3 region has the DNA TGCGCCAGCAGCTTGCAGCCCGGGGAGGCCGAGCAGTACTTC. It translates to CASSLQPGEAEQYF. The genes are TRBV5-1 and TRBJ2-7; possible D gene TRBD2, 6 bases. Germline V gives CDR1 SGHRS, CDR2 YFSETQ. V lost 1 base and J lost 6, with 14 bases in between. CDR3 length equals 14 residues.

The chain has TRBV7-2 and TRBJ2-3; D may be TRBD2 (7 bases). Per germline, CDR1 SGHTA and CDR2 FQGNSA. The CDR3 consists of 15 residues. Trimming took 7 bases from V and 4 from J, leaving 18 bases between them. The CDR3 here is CASIVGGGLSDTQYF. CDR3 coding DNA: TGTGCCAGCATCGTGGGGGGGGGCCTGTCAGATACGCAGTATTTT.

This clone was seen once. CDR3 sequence: CASSYGLASETQYF. CDR3 nucleotide sequence: TGCGCCAGCAGCTACGGACTAGCCTCCGAGACCCAGTACTTC. The chain carries TRBV5-1 and TRBJ2-5; TRBD2 matches 8 bases. The CDR3 sequence is 14 residues long. CDR1 and CDR2 from the germline V gene are SGHRS and YFSETQ. Trimming at V came to 3 bases and at J to 5 bases, leaving 6 bases not matched to a gene.

The chain carries TRBV4-1 and TRBJ2-7, with a tentative D call TRBD1 (7 bases). V lost 4 bases to trimming and J lost 2 bases, with 15 bases between them. Per germline, CDR1 MGHRA and CDR2 YSYEKL. This CDR3 spans 15 amino acids. For the CDR3, the DNA is TGCGCCAGCAGCCCGACCAGGGGGGCTCCCTACGAGCAGTACTTC. Translating gives CASSPTRGAPYEQYF.

The rearrangement uses TRBV20-1 and TRBJ1-4; no firm D call. The CDR3 totals 10 residues. Germline CDR1 reads DFQATT; CDR2 reads SNEGSKA (reference sequence). The V end lost 5 bases, the J end lost 4 bases, and 2 bases lay between the germline ends. CDR3 coding DNA: TGCAGTGCTTATAATGAAAAACTGTTTTTT. Encoded protein: CSAYNEKLFF.